These T cell receptor beta chains were read from a single sample in a study of blood T cell repertoires in COVID-19. Only in-frame clones appear in the TCRdb table, and some are missing; sequencing was by immunoSEQ multiplex PCR. The sample has roughly 200,000 clones; more than 65% are singletons. The material sequenced was peripheral blood. The receptors were sampled from a man over 45 with active or convalescent COVID-19. The CDR3 runs from the conserved cysteine through the conserved F or W. The D gene is left open where the match is weak. The listing skips clone size in some rows; elsewhere it reads once, few, many or a size class.

j_call d_call clone_size v_call cdr3_aa
TRBJ1-4 TRBD1 - TRBV4-1 CASSQGQGVTNEKLFF
TRBJ1-5 - - TRBV7-2 CASSPKADSNQPQHF
TRBJ1-1 - once TRBV27 CASSWPGQGRAFF
TRBJ1-6 TRBD1 - TRBV4-2 CASSLPGTGYNSPLHF
TRBJ1-5 - - TRBV7-2 CASSFRTGSNQPQHF
TRBJ2-7 - - TRBV3-1/TRBV3-2 CASSSPVGDNEQYF
TRBJ1-5 TRBD1 once TRBV2 CASRLQGAGNQPQHF
TRBJ2-5 TRBD1 - TRBV30 CAWSVQGPETQYF
TRBJ2-3 - - TRBV7-3 CASSLSHLADTQYF
TRBJ2-1 - - TRBV28 CASSPPRNEQFF
TRBJ1-1 - - TRBV13 CASSLGGLLAFF
TRBJ1-2 TRBD1 - TRBV10-2 CASSESTGGGNGYTF
TRBJ2-5 TRBD2 - TRBV4-1 CASSQEGSGRETQYF
TRBJ1-3 TRBD1 once TRBV7-8 CASSLDDRVVTGNTIYF
TRBJ1-5 - - TRBV20-1 CSASQDLAGVVGPQHF
TRBJ1-3 - - TRBV7-9 CASSPIQGPSSGNTIYF
TRBJ2-7 - - TRBV9 CASSVAGGQYEQYF
TRBJ1-5 - - TRBV20-1 CSASMGGWQPQHF
TRBJ1-6 TRBD1 once TRBV27 CASSFSKQGRNSPLHF
TRBJ1-3 - - TRBV15 CATSRDGRFSGNTIYF
TRBJ1-5 TRBD1 - TRBV19 CATKQGSQPQHF
TRBJ2-2 TRBD1 - TRBV7-2 CASSWTGGDTGELFF
TRBJ1-5 TRBD1 few TRBV28 CASSLTGMGNQPQHF
TRBJ2-2 TRBD1 - TRBV7-3 CASSGQGLSNTGELFF
TRBJ2-3 TRBD2 - TRBV29-1 CSVDRRLAGVTDTQYF
TRBJ1-3 TRBD1 - TRBV6-5 CASRTGGGNTIYF
TRBJ2-1 TRBD2 - TRBV4-2 CASSPRTSGGAWEQFF
TRBJ2-2 TRBD1 once TRBV5-8 CASSMDRGHNTGELFF
TRBJ1-2 - - TRBV4-1 CASSQRSSYDYTF
TRBJ2-1 TRBD2 - TRBV24-1 CATSDTSGGSYNEQFF
TRBJ1-1 - few TRBV18 CASSIDSVEAFF
TRBJ2-7 TRBD1 - TRBV18 CASSPRRQGISYEQYF
TRBJ2-5 TRBD1 - TRBV18 CASSPFRGQETQYF
TRBJ1-3 - - TRBV12-3/TRBV12-4 CASSLNSGNTIYF
TRBJ1-2 - - TRBV5-4 CASSIGPAGSGGYTF
TRBJ2-2 - - TRBV9 CASSVSGGEANTGELFF
TRBJ2-7 - - TRBV25-1 CASSRGSPNYEQYF
TRBJ2-1 - once TRBV27 CASSPDRVGRNEQFF
TRBJ2-3 TRBD1 - TRBV19 CASSGDRVTSTDTQYF
TRBJ1-5 - - TRBV5-4 CASSVGGGNQPQHF
TRBJ2-1 TRBD1 - TRBV7-2 CASSPYRGRHNEQFF
TRBJ2-3 - - TRBV6-4 CASSERTAGPDTQYF
TRBJ1-6 TRBD1 once TRBV30 CAWGDRPNSPLHF
TRBJ1-3 TRBD1 - TRBV5-1 CASSLGQGFSGNTIYF
TRBJ1-1 - once TRBV6-5 CASTAGMNTEAFF
TRBJ2-7 - - TRBV6-5 CASTGDAYEQYF
TRBJ1-2 TRBD1 - TRBV28 CASSLLIGRGRGSYTF
TRBJ1-2 - - TRBV21-1 CASSKVLTGGYTF
TRBJ1-4 TRBD1 - TRBV29-1 CSVGPTGTGDEKLFF
TRBJ1-5 TRBD1 once TRBV2 CASSILDREGQPQHF
TRBJ2-1 TRBD2 - TRBV7-8 CASSFIELAGAYNEQFF
TRBJ2-1 TRBD2 - TRBV3-1/TRBV3-2 CASSGTSGVISYNEQFF
TRBJ1-4 - - TRBV28 CASNSDSLATNEKLFF
TRBJ1-1 - - TRBV30 CAWSPGRGTEAFF
TRBJ2-4 - few TRBV11-2 CASSLVAGGNIQYF
TRBJ1-5 - - TRBV19 CASSIASRGFNQPQHF